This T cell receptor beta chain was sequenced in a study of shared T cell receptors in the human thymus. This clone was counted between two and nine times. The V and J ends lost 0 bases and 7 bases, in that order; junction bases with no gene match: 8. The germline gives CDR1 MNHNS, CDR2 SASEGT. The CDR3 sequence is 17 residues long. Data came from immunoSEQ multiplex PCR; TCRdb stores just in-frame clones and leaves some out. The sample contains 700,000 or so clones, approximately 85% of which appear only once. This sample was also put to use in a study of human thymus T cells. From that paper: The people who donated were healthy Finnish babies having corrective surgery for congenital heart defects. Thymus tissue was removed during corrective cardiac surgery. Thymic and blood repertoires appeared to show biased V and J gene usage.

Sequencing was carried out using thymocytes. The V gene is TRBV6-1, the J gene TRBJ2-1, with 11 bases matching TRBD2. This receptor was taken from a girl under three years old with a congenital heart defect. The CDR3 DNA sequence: TGTGCCAGCAGTGAAGCCACCTCTAGCGGGGGGAATAATGAGCAGTTCTTC. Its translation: CASSEATSSGGNNEQFF.